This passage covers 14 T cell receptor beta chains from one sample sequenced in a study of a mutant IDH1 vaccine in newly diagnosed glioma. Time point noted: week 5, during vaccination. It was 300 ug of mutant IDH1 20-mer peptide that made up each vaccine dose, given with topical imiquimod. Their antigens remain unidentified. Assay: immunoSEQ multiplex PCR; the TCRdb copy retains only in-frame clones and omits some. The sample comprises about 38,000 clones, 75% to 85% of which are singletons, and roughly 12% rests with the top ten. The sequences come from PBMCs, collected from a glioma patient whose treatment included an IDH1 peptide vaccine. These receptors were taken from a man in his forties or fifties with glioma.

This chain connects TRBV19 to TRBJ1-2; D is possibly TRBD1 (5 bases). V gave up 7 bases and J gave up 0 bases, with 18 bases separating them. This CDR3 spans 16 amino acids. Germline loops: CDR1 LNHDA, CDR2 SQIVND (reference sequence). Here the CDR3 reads CASTPGAQHANYGYTF. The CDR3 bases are TGTGCCAGTACCCCCGGGGCACAGCACGCTAACTATGGCTACACCTTC.

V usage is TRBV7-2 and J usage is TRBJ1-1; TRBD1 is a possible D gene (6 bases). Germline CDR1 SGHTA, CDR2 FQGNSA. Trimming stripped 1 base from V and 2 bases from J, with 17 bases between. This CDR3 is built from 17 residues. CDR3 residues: CASSLVGGRGINTEAFF. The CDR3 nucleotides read TGTGCCAGCAGCTTAGTAGGGGGGCGCGGAATTAACACTGAAGCTTTCTTT.

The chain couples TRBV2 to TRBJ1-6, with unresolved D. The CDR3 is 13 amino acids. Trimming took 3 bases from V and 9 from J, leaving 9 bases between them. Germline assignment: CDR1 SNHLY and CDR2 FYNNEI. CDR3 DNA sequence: TGTGCCAGCAGTGAGAGGTGGGCTTCACCCCTCCACTTT. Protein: CASSERWASPLHF.

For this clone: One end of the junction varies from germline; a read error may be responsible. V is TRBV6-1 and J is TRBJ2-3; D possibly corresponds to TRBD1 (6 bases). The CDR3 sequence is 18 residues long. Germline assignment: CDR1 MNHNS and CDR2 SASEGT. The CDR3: CAGSALPVTGSQLDTQYF. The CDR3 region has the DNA TGTGCCGGCAGTGCCTTACCCGTTACAGGGAGTCAGTTGGATACGCAGTATTTT.

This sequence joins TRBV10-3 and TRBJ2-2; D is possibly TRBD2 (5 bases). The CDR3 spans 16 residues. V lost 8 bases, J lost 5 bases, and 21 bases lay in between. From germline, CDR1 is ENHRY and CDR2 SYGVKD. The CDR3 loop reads CAISAGSPAETGELFF. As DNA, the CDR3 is TGTGCCATCTCGGCGGGCAGCCCGGCGGAGACCGGGGAGCTGTTTTTT.

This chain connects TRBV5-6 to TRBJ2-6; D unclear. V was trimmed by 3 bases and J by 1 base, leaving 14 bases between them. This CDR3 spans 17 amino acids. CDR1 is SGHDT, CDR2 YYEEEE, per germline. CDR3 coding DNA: TGTGCCAGCAGCTCTGGTCGTTTCGGGTCTGGGGCCAACGTCCTGACTTTC. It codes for CASSSGRFGSGANVLTF.

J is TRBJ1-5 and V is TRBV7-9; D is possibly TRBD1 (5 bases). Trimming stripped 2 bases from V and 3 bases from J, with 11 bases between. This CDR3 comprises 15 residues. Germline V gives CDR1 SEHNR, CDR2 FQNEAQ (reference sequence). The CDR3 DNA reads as TGTGCCAGCAGCTTAAGTACAGGATACAATCAGCCCCAGCATTTT. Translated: CASSLSTGYNQPQHF.

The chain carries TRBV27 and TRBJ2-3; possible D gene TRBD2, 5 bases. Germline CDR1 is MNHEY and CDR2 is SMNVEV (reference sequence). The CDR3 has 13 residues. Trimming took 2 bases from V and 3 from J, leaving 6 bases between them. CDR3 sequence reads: CASSLTRTDTQYF. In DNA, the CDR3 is TGTGCCAGCAGTTTAACTAGAACAGATACGCAGTATTTT.

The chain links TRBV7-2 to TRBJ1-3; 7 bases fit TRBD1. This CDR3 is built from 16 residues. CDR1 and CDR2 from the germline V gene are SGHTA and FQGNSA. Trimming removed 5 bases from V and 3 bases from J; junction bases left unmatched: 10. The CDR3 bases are TGTGCCAGCAGCCCTCAAAGGGGGCTCAGTGGAAACACCATATATTTT. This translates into CASSPQRGLSGNTIYF.

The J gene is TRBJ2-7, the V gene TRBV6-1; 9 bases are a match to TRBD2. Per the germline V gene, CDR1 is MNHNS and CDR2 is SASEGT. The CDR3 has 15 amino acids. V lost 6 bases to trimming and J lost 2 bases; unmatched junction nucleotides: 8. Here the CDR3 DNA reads TGTGCCAGCAGGAGGGCGGGAGGGGTTGCCTACGAGCAGTACTTC. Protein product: CASRRAGGVAYEQYF.

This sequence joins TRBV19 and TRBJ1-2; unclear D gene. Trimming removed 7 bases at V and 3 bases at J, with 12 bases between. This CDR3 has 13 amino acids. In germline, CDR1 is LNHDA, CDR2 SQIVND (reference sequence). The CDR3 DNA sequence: TGTGCCAGTAAAGAAGAAGTCGACTATGGCTACACCTTC. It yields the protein CASKEEVDYGYTF. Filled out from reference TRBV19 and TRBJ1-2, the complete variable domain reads DGGITQSPKYLFRKEGQNVTLSCEQNLNHDAMYWYRQDPGQGLRLIYYSQIVNDFQKGDIAEGYSVSREKKESFPLTVTSAQKNPTAFYLCASKEEVDYGYTFGSGTRLTVV.

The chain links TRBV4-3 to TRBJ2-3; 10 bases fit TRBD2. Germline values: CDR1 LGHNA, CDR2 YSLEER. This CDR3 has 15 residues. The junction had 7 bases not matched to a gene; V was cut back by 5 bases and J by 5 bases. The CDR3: CASSSSGGPGDTQYF. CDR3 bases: TGCGCCAGCAGCAGTAGCGGGGGGCCAGGAGATACGCAGTATTTT.

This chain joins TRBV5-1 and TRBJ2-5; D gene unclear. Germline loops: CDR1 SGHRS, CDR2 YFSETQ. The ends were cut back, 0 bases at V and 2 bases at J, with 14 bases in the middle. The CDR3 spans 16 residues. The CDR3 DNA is TGCGCCAGCAGCTTGGAACCCAGCACCAAACAAGAGACCCAGTACTTC. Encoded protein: CASSLEPSTKQETQYF.

The CDR3 nucleotides read TGTGCCAGCAGCGTAGCGTCACTAGCGGGAGGAGGCGAGCAGTACTTC. Encoded protein: CASSVASLAGGGEQYF. This chain joins TRBV9 and TRBJ2-7, with 12 positions matching TRBD2. The trim removed 0 bases at V and 6 bases at J, leaving 7 bases unmatched. The germline V gene encodes CDR1 SGDLS and CDR2 YYNGEE. CDR3 length: 16 residues.